The clone carrying this TCR beta chain was observed a few times. Its matching antigen is unknown. The record originates from a study of post-analysis software for immune sequencing data. Study summary: Clinical courses comprised relapsing-remitting, secondary progressive and progressive-relapsing multiple sclerosis.

CDR1 and CDR2 (germline): SGHTA, FQGNSA. This CDR3 is 16 amino acids long. V was shortened by 1 base and J by 5 bases, with 16 bases between the two germline ends. Tagging with unique molecular identifiers was a feature of the TCR beta cDNA libraries. Starting from approximately 1 to 10 million T cells, the study yielded 450,000 to 500,000 cDNA molecules. TCRdb analysed the PCR reads with MiXCR anew, one entry per CDR3 protein. Of hundreds of thousands of distinct CDR3 sequences detected, under 55% appear once; the ten largest clones hold roughly an eighth. Study-level results: Under the F measure, samples that were prepared in one batch clustered strongly together. Relative to controls, patients had five TRBV segments at higher frequency, with TRBV5-6, TRBV5-1 and TRBV20-1 among these. Multiple sclerosis patients had significantly lower normalized Chao1 diversity than controls.

The rearrangement links TRBV7-2 to TRBJ2-3; a weak D match, TRBD2 (6 bases). Sequenced: blood. The source of this sequence is a girl aged 5-17 years with multiple sclerosis. DNA for the CDR3: TGTGCCAGCAGCTTAGGGCCGGGAGCGATCGTAGATACGCAGTATTTT. It encodes CASSLGPGAIVDTQYF.